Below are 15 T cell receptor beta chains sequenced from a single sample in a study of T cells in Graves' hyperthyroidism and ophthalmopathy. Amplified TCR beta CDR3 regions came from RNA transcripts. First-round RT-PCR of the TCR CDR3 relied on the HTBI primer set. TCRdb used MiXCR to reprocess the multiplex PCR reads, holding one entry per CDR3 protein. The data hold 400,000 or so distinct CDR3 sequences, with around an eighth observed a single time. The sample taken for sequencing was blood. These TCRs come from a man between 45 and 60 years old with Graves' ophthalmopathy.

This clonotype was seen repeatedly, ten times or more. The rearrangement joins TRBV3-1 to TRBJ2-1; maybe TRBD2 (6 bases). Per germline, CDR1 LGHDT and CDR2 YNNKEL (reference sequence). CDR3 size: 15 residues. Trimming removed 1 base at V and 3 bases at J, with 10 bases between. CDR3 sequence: CASSQGRTIYNEQFF. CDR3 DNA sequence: TGTGCCAGCAGCCAAGGGCGGACTATCTACAATGAGCAGTTCTTC.

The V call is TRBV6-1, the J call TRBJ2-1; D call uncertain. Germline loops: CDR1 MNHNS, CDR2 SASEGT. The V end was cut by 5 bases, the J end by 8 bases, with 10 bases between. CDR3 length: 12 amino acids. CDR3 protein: CASSSRWDEQFF. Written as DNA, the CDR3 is TGTGCCAGCAGTTCCCGGTGGGATGAGCAGTTCTTC.

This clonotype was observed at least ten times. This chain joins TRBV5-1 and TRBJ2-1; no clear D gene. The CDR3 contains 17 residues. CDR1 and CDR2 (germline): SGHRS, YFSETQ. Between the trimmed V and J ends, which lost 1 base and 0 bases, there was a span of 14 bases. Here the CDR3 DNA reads TGCGCCAGCAGCTTGTTTTTATTGGGAAGCTCCTACAATGAGCAGTTCTTC. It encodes CASSLFLLGSSYNEQFF.

CDR3 region: CASSQEHRGPSGEQYF. Written as DNA, the CDR3 is TGTGCCAGCAGCCAGGAACACAGGGGGCCCTCGGGCGAGCAGTACTTC. V is TRBV3-1 and J is TRBJ2-7, with 9 bases fitting TRBD1. The CDR3 extends over 16 amino acids. The ends lost 3 bases at V and 6 bases at J; junction bases unmatched: 12. Germline CDR1 LGHDT, CDR2 YNNKEL (reference sequence).

The CDR3 nucleotides read TGTGCCAGCATTGGACAGGGGGCTTCTGGCTACACCTTC. This gives the protein CASIGQGASGYTF. The chain recombines TRBV12-3 or TRBV12-4 with TRBJ1-2; TRBD1 agrees at 11 bases. With 7 bases clipped from V and 7 bases from J, the junction kept 5 bases outside the gene matches. The CDR3 contains 13 residues.

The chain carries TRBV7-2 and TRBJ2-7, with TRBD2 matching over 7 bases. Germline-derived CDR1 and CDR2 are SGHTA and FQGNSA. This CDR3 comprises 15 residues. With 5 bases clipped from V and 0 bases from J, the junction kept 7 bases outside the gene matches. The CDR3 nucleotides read TGTGCCAGCAGCCCAACTAGCGCCAGCTCCTACGAGCAGTACTTC. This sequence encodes CASSPTSASSYEQYF.

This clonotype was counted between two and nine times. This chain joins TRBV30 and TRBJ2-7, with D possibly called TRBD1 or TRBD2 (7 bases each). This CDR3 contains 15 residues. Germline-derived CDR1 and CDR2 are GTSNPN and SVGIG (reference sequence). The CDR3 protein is CACLARGGHSYEQYF. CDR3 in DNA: TGTGCGTGCCTGGCCAGGGGGGGACACTCCTACGAGCAGTACTTC. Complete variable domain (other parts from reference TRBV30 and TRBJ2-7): SQTIHQWPATLVQPVGSPLSLECTVEGTSNPNLYWYRQAAGRGLQLLFYSVGIGQISSEVPQNLSASRPQDRQFILSSKKLLLSDSGFYLCACLARGGHSYEQYFGPGTRLTVT.

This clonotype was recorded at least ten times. CDR3 sequence (DNA): TGTGCCAGCAGCCGGGGACTGGGGTACAATGAGCAGTTCTTC. Protein sequence: CASSRGLGYNEQFF. The rearrangement links TRBV3-1 to TRBJ2-1; D may be TRBD2 (6 bases). Germline-derived CDR1 and CDR2 are LGHDT and YNNKEL (reference sequence). There are 14 residues in the CDR3. V was shortened by 4 bases and J by 4 bases, with 11 bases between the two germline ends.

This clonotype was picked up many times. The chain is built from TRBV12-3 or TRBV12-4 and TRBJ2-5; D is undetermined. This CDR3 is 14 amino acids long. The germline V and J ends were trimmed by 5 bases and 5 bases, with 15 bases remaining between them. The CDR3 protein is CASSLADAVETQYF. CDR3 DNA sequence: TGTGCCAGCAGTCTGGCCGACGCGGTGGAGACCCAGTACTTC.

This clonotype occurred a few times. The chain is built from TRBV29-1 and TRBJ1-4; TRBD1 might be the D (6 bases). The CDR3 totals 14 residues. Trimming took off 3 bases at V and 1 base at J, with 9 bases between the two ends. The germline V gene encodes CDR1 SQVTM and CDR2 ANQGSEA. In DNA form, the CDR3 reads TGCAGCGTTGACCTGACAGGAACTAATGAAAAACTGTTTTTT. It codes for CSVDLTGTNEKLFF.

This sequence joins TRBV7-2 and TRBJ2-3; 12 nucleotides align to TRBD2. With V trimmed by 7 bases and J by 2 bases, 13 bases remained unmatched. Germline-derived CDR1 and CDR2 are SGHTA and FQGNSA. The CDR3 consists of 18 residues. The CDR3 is CASTVELGLAGYTDTQYF. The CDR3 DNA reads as TGTGCCAGCACCGTAGAGCTAGGACTAGCGGGATACACAGATACGCAGTATTTT. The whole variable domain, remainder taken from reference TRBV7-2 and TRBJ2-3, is GAGVSQSPSNKVTEKGKDVELRCDPISGHTALYWYRQSLGQGLEFLIYFQGNSAPDKSGLPSDRFSAERTGGSVSTLTIQRTQQEDSAVYLCASTVELGLAGYTDTQYFGPGTRLTVL.

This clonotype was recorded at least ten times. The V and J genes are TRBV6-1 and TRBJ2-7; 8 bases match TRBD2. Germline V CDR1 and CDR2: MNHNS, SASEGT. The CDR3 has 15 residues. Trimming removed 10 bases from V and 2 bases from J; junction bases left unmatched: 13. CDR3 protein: CATRSQREIAYEQYF. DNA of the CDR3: TGTGCCACCAGGTCTCAGCGGGAGATTGCCTACGAGCAGTACTTC.

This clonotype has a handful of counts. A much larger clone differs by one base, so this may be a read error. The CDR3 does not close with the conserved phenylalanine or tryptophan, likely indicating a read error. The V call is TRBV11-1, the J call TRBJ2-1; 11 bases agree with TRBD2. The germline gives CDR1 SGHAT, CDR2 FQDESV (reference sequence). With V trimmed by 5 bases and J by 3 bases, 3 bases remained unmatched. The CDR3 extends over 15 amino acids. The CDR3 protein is CASSILAGVYNEQFS. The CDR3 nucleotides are TGTGCCAGCAGCATACTAGCGGGAGTCTACAATGAGCAGTTCTCC.

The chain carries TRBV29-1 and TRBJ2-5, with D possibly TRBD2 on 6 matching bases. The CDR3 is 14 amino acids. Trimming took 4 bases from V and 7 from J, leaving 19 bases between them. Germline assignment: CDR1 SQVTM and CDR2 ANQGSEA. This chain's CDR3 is CSVAGGTGEGTQYF. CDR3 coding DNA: TGCAGCGTTGCTGGCGGGACTGGGGAAGGGACCCAGTACTTC. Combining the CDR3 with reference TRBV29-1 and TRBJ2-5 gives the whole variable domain SAVISQKPSRDICQRGTSLTIQCQVDSQVTMMFWYRQQPGQSLTLIATANQGSEATYESGFVIDKFPISRPNLTFSTLTVSNMSPEDSSIYLCSVAGGTGEGTQYFGPGTRLLVL.

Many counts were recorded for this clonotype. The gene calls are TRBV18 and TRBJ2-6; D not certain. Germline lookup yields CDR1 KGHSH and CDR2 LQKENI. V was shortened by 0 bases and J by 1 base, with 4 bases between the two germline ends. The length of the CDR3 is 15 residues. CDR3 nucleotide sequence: TGTGCCAGCTCACCACCGCGGTCTGGGGCCAACGTCCTGACTTTC. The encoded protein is CASSPPRSGANVLTF.